This T cell receptor beta chain appears in the sequencing data of a study of cytomegalovirus exposure and HLA in healthy donors. In this sample, this clone turned up a few times. The PCR contained 60 Vbeta and 13 Jbeta primers. Repertoires were generated with immunoSEQ multiplex PCR, while TCRdb's copy carries only in-frame clones and drops some. The repertoire consists of 82,000 or so clones, with around a tenth occurring once and the leading ten covering around 25%. Material for sequencing was PBMCs. This receptor was identified in a man in his fifties or sixties in good health and CMV-seropositive.

This CDR3 reads CATSTLIADTQYF. In nucleotides, the CDR3 is TGTGCCACCAGCACCCTTATCGCAGATACGCAGTATTTT. V and J are TRBV15 and TRBJ2-3; D unresolved. Per germline, CDR1 LNHNV and CDR2 YYDKDF (reference sequence). This CDR3 is 13 amino acids long. Between the trimmed V and J ends, which lost 4 bases and 4 bases, there was a span of 9 bases. Full variable domain (rest looked up from reference TRBV15 and TRBJ2-3): DAMVIQNPRYQVTQFGKPVTLSCSQTLNHNVMYWYQQKSSQAPKLLFHYYDKDFNNEADTPDNFQSRRPNTSFCFLDIRSPGLGDTAMYLCATSTLIADTQYFGPGTRLTVL.